Detailed here is one T cell receptor beta chain. Its antigen remains unidentified. The sample carries other DNA sequences with the same CDR3. In germline, CDR1 is SEHNR, CDR2 FQNEAQ (reference sequence). V dropped 3 bases and J dropped 0 bases, with 3 bases sitting between them. The CDR3 runs to 12 residues. The data were obtained in a study of cytomegalovirus exposure and HLA in healthy donors. Study outcomes and limitations: Analysis performed later found roughly 17,000 TCR beta sequences associated with HLA alleles at 0.05 false discovery rate. Analyzed later, association rates of TCRs varied across HLA loci, with DRB1 most and HLA-C fewest.

Primers: 60 Vbeta forward and 13 Jbeta reverse. Here immunoSEQ multiplex PCR was the method, and the copy in TCRdb shows in-frame clones only, minus some. The table shows 200,000 to 250,000 clones, with about 75% occurring only once. The chain links TRBV7-9 to TRBJ2-7; D remains unclear. The source is a woman under 40 in good health and CMV-seronegative. Input material: PBMCs. Written as DNA, the CDR3 is TGTGCCAGCAGCTTTATCTCCTACGAGCAGTACTTC. This encodes CASSFISYEQYF. The entire variable domain, with the rest obtained from reference TRBV7-9 and TRBJ2-7, is as follows: DTGVSQNPRHKITKRGQNVTFRCDPISEHNRLYWYRQTLGQGPEFLTYFQNEAQLEKSRLLSDRFSAERPKGSFSTLEIQRTEQGDSAMYLCASSFISYEQYFGPGTRLTVT.